The clone carrying this TCR beta chain is categorized as medium-sized. The CDR3 has 16 residues. Trimming removed 6 bases from V and 5 bases from J, with 22 bases in between. Germline V lookup: CDR1 SGHNT, CDR2 YENEEA. The data derive from a study of sequential checkpoint blockade in melanoma. Regarding treatment: randomized to nivolumab then ipilimumab (arm A) or the reverse (arm B). Repertoires were generated with immunoSEQ multiplex PCR, while TCRdb's copy carries only in-frame clones and drops some. Of approximately 2,400 clones listed, more than 25% are singletons. This sequence originates from a human donor with melanoma. The rearrangement uses TRBV11-3 and TRBJ1-1, with a tentative D call TRBD1 (6 bases). The source was tumor tissue (inferred from file names), collected from a patient given nivolumab and ipilimumab in sequence. The DNA for the CDR3 is TGTGCCAGCAGTTCTGACTCGACAGGTACTAAGACTGAAGCTTTCTTT. Residues: CASSSDSTGTKTEAFF.